The 24 T cell receptor beta chains listed next were all sequenced from one sample in a study of cytomegalovirus exposure and HLA in healthy donors. The assay was immunoSEQ multiplex PCR, and TCRdb's table has in-frame clones only and misses some. The table has about 200,000 clones, about nine tenths seen once. Material for sequencing was PBMCs. These receptors all stem from a woman between 18 and 29 years old in good health and CMV-seropositive.

V gene TRBV5-1 combines with J gene TRBJ1-1, with D possibly TRBD1 on 6 matching bases. The V gene lost 5 bases and the J gene lost 7 bases, with 18 bases spanning the gap. The CDR3 loop spans 14 amino acids. Germline CDR1 SGHRS, CDR2 YFSETQ. The CDR3 region is CASRFSGGSVEAFF. As DNA, the CDR3 is TGCGCCAGCAGATTCTCGGGGGGCTCCGTTGAAGCTTTCTTT.

The chain joins TRBV7-9 to TRBJ2-5, with D possibly being TRBD2 (5 bases). V was pared by 1 base and J by 4 bases, with 10 bases between. Germline CDR1 reads SEHNR; CDR2 reads FQNEAQ (reference sequence). This CDR3 is built from 14 residues. In nucleotides, the CDR3 is TGTGCCAGCAGCTTAGTCGAGGGAGCAGAGACCCAGTACTTC. It codes for CASSLVEGAETQYF.

The chain is built from TRBV7-9 and TRBJ2-1, with 8 nucleotides matching TRBD2. The CDR3 sequence is 19 residues long. The junction had 14 bases not matched to a gene; V was cut back by 0 bases and J by 4 bases. Per germline, CDR1 SEHNR and CDR2 FQNEAQ (reference sequence). CDR3 residues: CASSLASGSLRGGYNEQFF. The CDR3 nucleotides read TGTGCCAGCAGCTTAGCTAGCGGTTCTCTCCGGGGGGGGTACAATGAGCAGTTCTTC.

The chain employs TRBV19 and TRBJ2-7; 9 nucleotides match TRBD1. Germline V gene lookup returns CDR1 LNHDA and CDR2 SQIVND (reference sequence). Trimming cost V 5 bases and J 2 bases; bases outside gene matches: 7. The CDR3 runs to 15 residues. The CDR3 region is CASSLTGGIAYEQYF. CDR3 sequence (DNA): TGTGCCAGTAGTCTGACAGGGGGAATTGCCTACGAGCAGTACTTC.

A remark on this clone: The sample has other DNA sequences that encode this CDR3 too. V gene TRBV6-1 combines with J gene TRBJ1-1, with 7 positions matching TRBD1. There are 15 residues in the CDR3. Germline values: CDR1 MNHNS, CDR2 SASEGT. J gave up 3 bases and V 4 bases, and 8 bases lay outside the gene matches. The CDR3 DNA sequence: TGTGCCAGCAGTGGGACAGGAGGGTGGGACACTGAAGCTTTCTTT. This sequence encodes CASSGTGGWDTEAFF.

V is TRBV19 and J is TRBJ2-1; maybe TRBD2 (6 bases). Trimming left V 8 bases short and J 7 bases short, with 12 bases between. This CDR3 is built from 12 residues. Germline assignment: CDR1 LNHDA and CDR2 SQIVND (reference sequence). CDR3 in DNA: TGTGCCAGTTCCGGGAGTGGGAATGAGCAGTTCTTC. This gives the protein CASSGSGNEQFF.

This sequence joins TRBV6-1 and TRBJ1-2, with TRBD1 identical over 7 bases. Germline loops: CDR1 MNHNS, CDR2 SASEGT. The CDR3 totals 14 residues. Trimming at V came to 7 bases and at J to 7 bases, leaving 12 bases not matched to a gene. The CDR3 loop is CASKRDREGGGYTF. The CDR3 bases are TGTGCCAGCAAAAGAGACAGGGAAGGAGGTGGCTACACCTTC.

The chain links TRBV10-3 to TRBJ1-5; 11 bases agree with TRBD1. This CDR3 has 17 amino acids. Germline V gene lookup returns CDR1 ENHRY and CDR2 SYGVKD. The V gene end was trimmed by 0 bases and the J gene end by 7 bases; junction bases not matched to a gene: 8. Written as DNA, the CDR3 is TGTGCCATCAGTGAGTCCTTGGACAGGGGGCTAGAGCAGCCCCAGCATTTT. Translating it yields CAISESLDRGLEQPQHF.

J is TRBJ2-1 and V is TRBV29-1; D remains unclear. CDR1 and CDR2 (germline): SQVTM, ANQGSEA. V was cut by 7 bases and J by 2 bases, with 24 bases left in between. This CDR3 is built from 17 residues. Here the CDR3 reads CSAESLSSPKTYNEQFF. The DNA of the CDR3 is TGCAGCGCCGAGTCATTATCGAGTCCGAAGACCTACAATGAGCAGTTCTTC.

V gene TRBV7-6 combines with J gene TRBJ1-4; the D gene is possibly TRBD1 (6 bases). This CDR3 region has 17 residues. CDR1 SGHVS and CDR2 FNYEAQ come from the germline V gene. Trimming left V 1 base short and J 0 bases short, with 12 bases between. Here the CDR3 DNA reads TGTGCCAGCAGCTTAGGGGGCCCAGGGGCAACTAATGAAAAACTGTTTTTT. It specifies CASSLGGPGATNEKLFF.

The chain joins TRBV7-9 to TRBJ2-7; the D gene is possibly TRBD1 (5 bases). Germline V lookup: CDR1 SEHNR, CDR2 FQNEAQ (reference sequence). V was clipped by 5 bases and J by 5 bases, with 10 bases between them. There are 12 residues in the CDR3. The CDR3 DNA reads as TGTGCCAGCAGCCCCGCGACAGACGAGCAGTACTTC. This translates into CASSPATDEQYF.

The chain couples TRBV29-1 to TRBJ2-7; tentatively, D is TRBD2 (7 bases). With 1 base removed from V and 4 bases from J, the gap between germline ends came to 20 bases. Germline V gives CDR1 SQVTM, CDR2 ANQGSEA. The CDR3 loop spans 16 amino acids. DNA of the CDR3: TGCAGCGTTGAAGGGGGCAGGGGAGGGGATCTTTACGAGCAGTACTTC. Translating it yields CSVEGGRGGDLYEQYF.

The chain uses TRBV4-1 and TRBJ1-3, with a tentative D call TRBD1 (5 bases). This CDR3 region has 14 residues. Trimming removed 0 bases from V and 7 bases from J, with 10 bases in between. Germline values: CDR1 MGHRA, CDR2 YSYEKL. Here the CDR3 reads CASSQDKGLNTIYF. The CDR3, as DNA: TGCGCCAGCAGCCAAGATAAGGGGTTGAACACCATATATTTT.

The J gene is TRBJ2-2, the V gene TRBV6-4; TRBD1 matches 9 bases. The CDR3 has 14 amino acids. With V trimmed by 4 bases and J by 3 bases, 0 bases remained unmatched. From germline, CDR1 is MRHNA and CDR2 SNTAGT. CDR3 DNA sequence: TGTGCCAGCAGTGGACAGGGGGACACCGGGGAGCTGTTTTTT. Translated, it gives CASSGQGDTGELFF.

The CDR3 loop reads CASSSRSQGANYGYTF. The CDR3 coding sequence is TGTGCCAGCAGCTCGCGTTCCCAAGGAGCTAACTATGGCTACACCTTC. J is TRBJ1-2 and V is TRBV13; D is undetermined. CDR1 PRHDT and CDR2 FYEKMQ come from the germline V gene (reference sequence). The V end lost 4 bases, the J end lost 0 bases, and 15 bases lay between the germline ends. There are 16 residues in the CDR3.

This clone has only a few counts. The rearrangement links TRBV5-4 to TRBJ2-7; the D gene is possibly TRBD2 (7 bases). CDR1 is SGHNT, CDR2 YYREEE, per germline (reference sequence). The CDR3 is made up of 14 amino acids. Trimming left V 4 bases short and J 0 bases short, with 11 bases between. The CDR3 nucleotides read TGTGCCAGCAGCCCGGGGGGCGGCTCCTACGAGCAGTACTTC. Translated, it gives CASSPGGGSYEQYF.

The chain joins TRBV9 to TRBJ1-2, with 8 bases that match TRBD1. J gave up 7 bases and V 6 bases, and 8 bases lay outside the gene matches. CDR3 length: 13 residues. CDR1 is SGDLS, CDR2 YYNGEE, per germline. DNA for the CDR3: TGTGCCAGCACCAAGACAGGGGAGGTTGGCTACACCTTC. Protein: CASTKTGEVGYTF. Complete variable domain (other parts from reference TRBV9 and TRBJ1-2): DSGVTQTPKHLITATGQRVTLRCSPRSGDLSVYWYQQSLDQGLQFLIQYYNGEERAKGNILERFSAQQFPDLHSELNLSSLELGDSALYFCASTKTGEVGYTFGSGTRLTVV.

This clone was observed a few times. V gene TRBV25-1 combines with J gene TRBJ2-7, with TRBD1 matching 8 bases. Germline V gene data show CDR1 as MGHDK and CDR2 as SYGVNS. With V trimmed by 6 bases and J by 3 bases, 10 bases remained unmatched. The length of the CDR3 is 15 residues. The CDR3 is CASRGQGPSYYEQYF. The CDR3 nucleotides read TGTGCCAGCAGAGGACAGGGTCCCTCCTACTACGAGCAGTACTTC.

Details on this clone: Other DNA variants within this sample encode the same CDR3. This rearrangement joins TRBV7-9 to TRBJ1-1, with D perhaps TRBD1 (5 bases). This CDR3 has 11 amino acids. Germline CDR1 SEHNR, CDR2 FQNEAQ (reference sequence). The V end lost 3 bases, the J end lost 7 bases, and 6 bases lay between the germline ends. The DNA of the CDR3 is TGTGCCAGCAGCTTCGGGGGTGAAGCTTTCTTT. As protein: CASSFGGEAFF.

The chain employs TRBV7-9 and TRBJ1-4, with D perhaps matching TRBD1 (5 bases). The V gene's germline CDR1 is SEHNR and CDR2 FQNEAQ (reference sequence). The length of the CDR3 is 13 residues. Trimming left V 4 bases short and J 8 bases short, with 11 bases between. CDR3 loop: CASSSGWGEKLFF. The CDR3 nucleotides read TGTGCCAGCAGCTCTGGCTGGGGCGAAAAACTGTTTTTT.

The genes are TRBV28 and TRBJ2-7, with D perhaps TRBD1 (5 bases). V was cut by 3 bases and J by 6 bases, with 15 bases left in between. The CDR3 has 14 amino acids. Germline assignment: CDR1 MDHEN and CDR2 SYDVKM. The CDR3 sequence: CASSLTVRFREQYF. The CDR3 DNA is TGTGCCAGCAGTTTGACAGTAAGGTTTCGCGAGCAGTACTTC.

The chain combines TRBV5-5 with TRBJ2-5; D not resolved. Deletions cut 0 bases from V and 4 bases from J, with 7 bases between. The CDR3 spans 13 residues. The V gene's germline CDR1 is SGHKS and CDR2 YYEKEE (reference sequence). CDR3 bases: TGTGCCAGCAGCTTGGACTTCGGAGAGACCCAGTACTTC. It yields the protein CASSLDFGETQYF.

CDR3 sequence: CASSLRRDRYNEQFF. CDR3 sequence (DNA): TGTGCCAGCAGTTTGAGGCGGGACCGCTACAATGAGCAGTTCTTC. This chain uses TRBV27 with TRBJ2-1, with TRBD2 as a possible D gene (6 bases). Per germline, CDR1 MNHEY and CDR2 SMNVEV (reference sequence). V was shortened by 3 bases and J by 3 bases, with 12 bases between the two germline ends. The CDR3 consists of 15 residues.

J is TRBJ2-3 and V is TRBV2, with 7 bases matching TRBD2. CDR1 and CDR2 from the germline V gene are SNHLY and FYNNEI. V shed 0 bases and J 4 bases; nucleotides not matched to a gene: 13. This CDR3 is 18 amino acids long. This chain's CDR3 is CASSEAAVGTIVSDTQYF. Written as DNA, the CDR3 is TGTGCCAGCAGTGAAGCCGCGGTAGGGACTATAGTATCAGATACGCAGTATTTT.